Shown below are 13 T cell receptor beta chains from a single sample sequenced in a study. MiXCR, run by TCRdb on the 5' RACE reads, gives a single entry per CDR3 protein. The sample records tens of thousands of distinct CDR3 sequences, roughly 24% being singletons. The source material was naive CD4+ T cells sorted from a lymph node. Subset defined: naive CD4+ T cells, CD4+CD45RA+CD25-. The receptors were gathered from a female donor with breast cancer.

This clonotype was seen a few times. Sequence at one end of the junction differs from germline and may be a read error. This sequence joins TRBV4-1 and TRBJ2-2; TRBD1 matches 9 bases. The CDR3 runs to 19 residues. Looked up from germline, CDR1 is MGHRA and CDR2 is YSYEKL. CDR3: CASSQGGGQGKLNAGELFF. The DNA of the CDR3 is TGCGCCAGCAGCCAAGGCGGGGGACAGGGAAAGTTGAACGCCGGGGAGCTGTTTTTT.

This clonotype is a singleton in its sample. Being one base from a much bigger clone, this may be a read error. This sequence joins TRBV6-5 and TRBJ1-1; the D gene is possibly TRBD1 (5 bases). Germline CDR1 is MNHEY and CDR2 is SVGAGI. CDR3 length equals 14 residues. CDR3 coding DNA: TGTGCCAGCAACTCAGGGAGCAGTACCACTGAAGCTTCCTTT. As protein: CASNSGSSTTEASF.

The V gene is TRBV4-2, the J gene TRBJ2-2; D is perhaps TRBD1 (6 bases). CDR1 and CDR2 from the germline V gene are LGHNA and YNFKEQ. The V end was cut by 0 bases, the J end by 7 bases, with 15 bases between. The CDR3 has 16 residues. CDR3 sequence: CASSQEITGWDGELFF. The DNA for the CDR3 is TGTGCCAGCAGCCAAGAGATCACAGGGTGGGACGGGGAGCTGTTTTTT.

This clonotype was seen many times. The chain employs TRBV27 and TRBJ2-3; TRBD2 agrees at 8 bases. The CDR3 loop spans 17 amino acids. CDR1 is MNHEY and CDR2 is SMNVEV in the germline V gene (reference sequence). J was trimmed by 0 bases and V by 4 bases; bases with no gene match: 9. CDR3 in DNA: TGTGCCAGCAGTTCAAGGGGCGGGAGGTTTAGCACAGATACGCAGTATTTT. This encodes CASSSRGGRFSTDTQYF.

CDR3 sequence reads: CSAVLAGDRNNEQFF. The CDR3 nucleotides read TGCAGTGCTGTACTAGCGGGAGATAGGAACAATGAGCAGTTCTTC. The chain is built from TRBV20-1 and TRBJ2-1; 11 nucleotides agree with TRBD2. V dropped 5 bases and J dropped 5; count of bases not matched to a gene: 8. Germline CDR1 and CDR2: DFQATT and SNEGSKA (reference sequence). CDR3 length: 15 amino acids.

The chain combines TRBV7-9 with TRBJ2-5; 10 nucleotides line up with TRBD2. There are 14 residues in the CDR3. The germline V gene encodes CDR1 SEHNR and CDR2 FQNEAQ (reference sequence). The V and J ends lost 11 bases and 5 bases, in that order; junction bases with no gene match: 11. The CDR3 loop reads CAGGLRTSGETQYF. CDR3 DNA: TGTGCCGGGGGGCTAAGGACTAGCGGTGAGACCCAGTACTTC.

Of note for this clonotype: A much more abundant neighbour one base away suggests this may be a read error. The chain has TRBV5-1 and TRBJ1-6; the match to TRBD1 covers 7 bases. Per germline, CDR1 SGHRS and CDR2 YFSETQ. CDR3 length: 15 residues. Here the CDR3 reads CASSLRQGRNSPLRF. In DNA, the CDR3 is TGCGCCAGCAGCTTGCGACAGGGACGAAATTCACCCCTCCGCTTT.

The rearrangement joins TRBV7-9 to TRBJ2-1, with 11 bases fitting TRBD2. This CDR3 spans 14 amino acids. Germline V lookup: CDR1 SEHNR, CDR2 FQNEAQ (reference sequence). J lost 8 bases, V lost 7 bases, and 7 bases had no gene match. CDR3 bases: TGTGCCAGCAACGTAGCGGGGGGGACTCATGAGCAGTTCTTC. Translation: CASNVAGGTHEQFF.

This clonotype was recorded a few times. V and J are TRBV9 and TRBJ1-5; 10 bases agree with TRBD1. The trim removed 8 bases at V and 4 bases at J, leaving 3 bases unmatched. CDR1 and CDR2 (germline): SGDLS, YYNGEE. The CDR3 consists of 13 residues. Here the CDR3 DNA reads TGTGCCAGGGGACAGGGGACTAATCAGCCCCAGCATTTT. This encodes CARGQGTNQPQHF.

This clonotype is medium-sized within its sample. This rearrangement joins TRBV12-3 or TRBV12-4 to TRBJ2-7; 9 nucleotides match TRBD1. V dropped 10 bases and J dropped 2; count of bases not matched to a gene: 9. This CDR3 is built from 14 residues. CDR3 in DNA: TGTGCCACCATGACCGGGACAGGGACCTACGAGCAGTACTTC. This gives the protein CATMTGTGTYEQYF.

The rearrangement links TRBV5-1 to TRBJ1-1, with TRBD1 matching 10 bases. The CDR3 length is 15 residues. Trimming removed 4 bases from V and 3 bases from J; junction bases left unmatched: 6. Germline V gene data show CDR1 as SGHRS and CDR2 as YFSETQ. CDR3 in amino acids: CASSQKDRGDTEAFF. In DNA, the CDR3 is TGCGCCAGCAGCCAAAAGGACAGGGGGGACACTGAAGCTTTCTTT.

This chain connects TRBV29-1 to TRBJ2-1; D is perhaps TRBD1 or TRBD2 (5 bases each). In germline, CDR1 is SQVTM, CDR2 ANQGSEA. The CDR3 totals 14 residues. Trimming shortened V by 7 bases and J by 10 bases, and 23 bases separated the two germline ends. Here the CDR3 reads CSACPSGTPGEQFF. The DNA for the CDR3 is TGCAGCGCATGCCCCTCCGGGACCCCCGGAGAGCAGTTCTTC.

The rearrangement joins TRBV5-1 to TRBJ2-3; D unresolved. Germline loops: CDR1 SGHRS, CDR2 YFSETQ. Trimming pared 3 bases from V and 2 bases from J, leaving 4 bases between. The CDR3 consists of 12 residues. This chain's CDR3 is CASSSFTDTQYF. CDR3 bases: TGCGCCAGCAGCTCTTTCACAGATACGCAGTATTTT.